The present TCR beta chain was sequenced within a study of blood T cell repertoires in COVID-19. About the research overall: Collection of acute and convalescent COVID-19 samples took place in the United States, Italy and Spain.

Deletions cut 4 bases from V and 0 bases from J, with 10 bases between. CDR1 and CDR2 from the germline V gene are SGHDN and FVKESK. The CDR3 is 15 amino acids. In the original analysis: Reference gene primer amplification in the assay estimated nucleated cell counts. Clones were sequenced by immunoSEQ multiplex PCR, and TCRdb holds only the in-frame ones, with some missing. V, J and clone size reflect that table, while D and trimming were determined from the DNA. Among 180,000 or so clones listed, about 88% were seen once. The gene calls are TRBV14 and TRBJ1-3; weak D call: TRBD1 (5 bases). The sample taken for sequencing was peripheral blood. This TCR was recovered from a man younger than 30 with acute or convalescent COVID-19. The CDR3 bases are TGTGCCAGCAGCCGAAGACAGATCTCTGGAAACACCATATATTTT. Amino acid sequence: CASSRRQISGNTIYF.